Listed here are 31 T cell receptor beta chains from one sample, sequenced in a study of blood T cell repertoires in COVID-19 (dated by TCRdb to the early 2020s). The method behind the library was the immunoSEQ multiplex PCR assay. The immuneACCESS repertoire file appears here via TCRdb, limited to in-frame rearrangements. These files lack a portion of the clones; in checked studies, under half of the deficit traces to unresolved V genes, and the cause of the others is not known. The sample table records around 320,000 clones; under 90% of these occur just once. Under 3.5% of the sample rests with the top ten. Sequencing was carried out using PBMCs or T cells enriched from blood (not recorded which). These receptors were collected from a woman in her 50s who had been exposed to COVID-19.

The V and J genes are TRBV6-1 and TRBJ1-6, with 8 bases aligning to TRBD1. The V and J ends lost 5 bases and 6 bases, in that order; junction bases with no gene match: 3. The germline V gene has CDR1 MNHNS and CDR2 SASEGT. The CDR3 spans 14 residues. This chain's CDR3 is CASSLQGGNSPLHF. DNA of the CDR3: TGTGCCAGCAGTCTACAGGGGGGTAATTCACCCCTCCACTTT.

The chain recombines TRBV6-5 with TRBJ2-5; 11 bases match TRBD1. V lost 7 bases and J lost 3; bases outside the gene matches: 7. Germline CDR1 and CDR2: MNHEY and SVGAGI. The CDR3 has 15 residues. Written as DNA, the CDR3 is TGTGCCAGCACCCACCCGGGACAGGGGGAAGAGACCCAGTACTTC. This sequence encodes CASTHPGQGEETQYF.

The rearrangement uses TRBV11-2 and TRBJ2-1; D might be TRBD2 (6 bases). Trimming removed 5 bases at V and 6 bases at J, with 17 bases between. The CDR3 totals 15 residues. CDR1 and CDR2 from the germline V gene are SGHAT and FQNNGV. CDR3 bases: TGTGCCAGCAGCCCTATGGGAGGTTTCTCCAATGAGCAGTTCTTC. Residues: CASSPMGGFSNEQFF.

The chain has TRBV2 and TRBJ2-3; possible D gene TRBD2, 5 bases. V was cut by 7 bases and J by 2 bases, with 10 bases left in between. The CDR3 totals 13 residues. Germline CDR1 is SNHLY and CDR2 is FYNNEI. The CDR3: CASNSGITDTQYF. CDR3 sequence (DNA): TGTGCCAGCAATTCCGGGATCACAGATACGCAGTATTTT.

CDR3 sequence reads: CASNRLAGVHEQYF. The DNA for the CDR3 is TGTGCCAGCAATCGTCTAGCGGGGGTTCACGAGCAGTACTTC. This rearrangement joins TRBV2 to TRBJ2-7; 10 bases match TRBD2. Germline V lookup: CDR1 SNHLY, CDR2 FYNNEI. The V segment lost 7 bases and the J segment 5 bases; nucleotides outside the gene matches: 8. This CDR3 region has 14 residues.

J is TRBJ1-5 and V is TRBV29-1; 7 bases line up with TRBD1. Germline V gene lookup returns CDR1 SQVTM and CDR2 ANQGSEA. This CDR3 comprises 12 residues. After removal of 6 bases from V and 1 base from J, the junction contained 0 bases not matched to a gene. The CDR3 DNA follows: TGCAGCGTACAGGGGAGCAATCAGCCCCAGCATTTT. This translates into CSVQGSNQPQHF.

A word on this clone: This same CDR3 is encoded by further DNA sequences in the sample. The chain links TRBV18 to TRBJ2-5; 8 nucleotides align to TRBD1. The V gene's germline CDR1 is KGHSH and CDR2 LQKENI. The CDR3 is 15 residues long. J lost 5 bases, V lost 3 bases, and 8 bases had no gene match. This CDR3 reads CASSPGTGGGETQYF. The DNA for the CDR3 is TGTGCCAGCTCACCCGGGACAGGAGGAGGGGAGACCCAGTACTTC.

The CDR3: CASSRDRGGNSPLHF. The CDR3 DNA follows: TGTGCCAGCAGCCGAGACAGGGGCGGTAATTCACCCCTCCACTTT. V is TRBV14 and J is TRBJ1-6; TRBD1 agrees at 8 bases. Germline lookup yields CDR1 SGHDN and CDR2 FVKESK. CDR3 length: 15 residues. Trimming took 4 bases from V and 6 from J; bases not matched to a gene: 5.

This chain uses TRBV20-1 with TRBJ2-7, with unresolved D. This CDR3 comprises 14 residues. V dropped 3 bases and J dropped 6 bases, with 18 bases sitting between them. The germline V gene encodes CDR1 DFQATT and CDR2 SNEGSKA (reference sequence). CDR3 nucleotides: TGCAGTGCTAGTGAGGCCGCGATTTCGGGCGAGCAGTACTTC. Protein sequence: CSASEAAISGEQYF.

This clone was detected once. The chain has TRBV5-5 and TRBJ1-2; 8 positions match TRBD1. The CDR3 contains 17 residues. Germline V gives CDR1 SGHKS, CDR2 YYEKEE (reference sequence). J was trimmed by 2 bases and V by 2 bases; bases with no gene match: 11. DNA for the CDR3: TGTGCCAGCAGCTTAACGGGACAGGCGAAGATAAACTATGGCTACACCTTC. Its translation is CASSLTGQAKINYGYTF.

In its sample, this clone was seen once. The chain links TRBV4-1 to TRBJ1-3, with TRBD1 identical over 9 bases. The CDR3 is made up of 17 amino acids. Germline CDR1 is MGHRA and CDR2 is YSYEKL. With V trimmed by 0 bases and J by 1 base, 4 bases remained unmatched. CDR3 residues: CASSQDPGTGSGNTIYF. CDR3 bases: TGCGCCAGCAGCCAAGATCCTGGGACAGGGTCTGGAAACACCATATATTTT.

Many counts were recorded for this clone. The chain is built from TRBV7-9 and TRBJ2-1, with 11 bases identical to TRBD2. The ends lost 5 bases at V and 5 bases at J; junction bases unmatched: 14. Germline values: CDR1 SEHNR, CDR2 FQNEAQ (reference sequence). The CDR3 extends over 18 amino acids. In nucleotides, the CDR3 is TGTGCCAGCAGCCCCAGAGAAACTAGCGGGGGCCTCAACAATGAGCAGTTCTTC. It yields the protein CASSPRETSGGLNNEQFF.

The chain uses TRBV10-3 and TRBJ1-5; 7 bases map to TRBD1. Trimming took 0 bases from V and 2 from J; bases not matched to a gene: 4. The CDR3 is 16 amino acids. Germline V gives CDR1 ENHRY, CDR2 SYGVKD. The chain's CDR3 is CAISESGGFGNQPQHF. CDR3 in DNA: TGTGCCATCAGTGAGTCAGGGGGCTTCGGCAATCAGCCCCAGCATTTT.

This chain connects TRBV7-9 to TRBJ2-5; 14 bases match TRBD2. This CDR3 region has 18 residues. V dropped 1 base and J dropped 0; count of bases not matched to a gene: 4. Germline values: CDR1 SEHNR, CDR2 FQNEAQ (reference sequence). CDR3 sequence reads: CASSLGRLAGGNQETQYF. DNA of the CDR3: TGTGCCAGCAGCTTAGGAAGACTAGCGGGGGGGAACCAAGAGACCCAGTACTTC.

The chain links TRBV5-1 to TRBJ2-7; 10 nucleotides align to TRBD1. The length of the CDR3 is 16 residues. The germline gives CDR1 SGHRS, CDR2 YFSETQ. J lost 4 bases, V lost 0 bases, and 7 bases had no gene match. Written as DNA, the CDR3 is TGCGCCAGCAGCTTGGCCCGACAGGGGGCAGGGTACGAGCAGTACTTC. This gives the protein CASSLARQGAGYEQYF.

The V and J genes are TRBV5-4 and TRBJ1-3, with 7 positions matching TRBD1. This CDR3 contains 16 residues. Unmatched junction bases numbered 7, after V lost 1 base and J lost 3 bases. Looked up from germline, CDR1 is SGHNT and CDR2 is YYREEE (reference sequence). The CDR3 sequence is CASSLFEGAGGNTIYF. The CDR3 bases are TGTGCCAGCAGCTTGTTCGAGGGGGCAGGTGGAAACACCATATATTTT. The full variable domain, completed using reference TRBV5-4 and TRBJ1-3, is ETGVTQSPTHLIKTRGQQVTLRCSSQSGHNTVSWYQQALGQGPQFIFQYYREEENGRGNFPPRFSGLQFPNYSSELNVNALELDDSALYLCASSLFEGAGGNTIYFGEGSWLTVV.

V is TRBV3-1 (or the pseudogene TRBV3-2) and J is TRBJ1-2; 8 nucleotides agree with TRBD1. Germline assignment: CDR1 LGHDT and CDR2 YNNKEL (reference sequence). Losses at the gene ends were 3 bases for V and 3 bases for J; bases not matched to a gene: 9. CDR3 size: 16 residues. The CDR3 nucleotides are TGTGCCAGCAGCCATTACCCCACAGGGGGATACTATGGCTACACCTTC. It translates to CASSHYPTGGYYGYTF.

The chain employs TRBV27 and TRBJ2-2; TRBD2 matches 7 bases. The CDR3 is 14 residues long. After removal of 6 bases from V and 3 bases from J, the junction contained 4 bases not matched to a gene. CDR1 and CDR2 from the germline V gene are MNHEY and SMNVEV (reference sequence). Here the CDR3 DNA reads TGTGCCAGCAGCCTCCGGGGGGACACCGGGGAGCTGTTTTTT. This translates into CASSLRGDTGELFF.

The chain is built from TRBV2 and TRBJ1-4; TRBD1 aligns across 8 bases. The trim removed 3 bases at V and 7 bases at J, leaving 4 bases unmatched. The length of the CDR3 is 14 residues. Germline CDR1 and CDR2: SNHLY and FYNNEI. The CDR3 region has the DNA TGTGCCAGCAGTGAGGGGGACAGGCTTGAAAAACTGTTTTTT. Protein: CASSEGDRLEKLFF.

J is TRBJ2-7 and V is TRBV3-1 (or the pseudogene TRBV3-2); perhaps TRBD2 as D (7 bases). The CDR3 contains 15 residues. V dropped 1 base and J dropped 3 bases, with 13 bases sitting between them. CDR1 and CDR2 from the germline V gene are LGHDT and YNNKEL (reference sequence). This CDR3 reads CASSQAGGSIYEQYF. The CDR3 bases are TGTGCCAGCAGCCAAGCGGGGGGCTCTATCTACGAGCAGTACTTC.

The rearrangement links TRBV18 to TRBJ1-2, with a weak D call TRBD1 (6 bases). V was trimmed by 1 base and J by 3 bases, leaving 9 bases between them. Germline CDR1 is KGHSH and CDR2 is LQKENI. This CDR3 is built from 14 residues. The CDR3 loop is CASSPLPGDYGYTF. In DNA form, the CDR3 reads TGTGCCAGCTCACCACTCCCAGGGGACTATGGCTACACCTTC.

This chain connects TRBV29-1 to TRBJ1-4; 9 bases align to TRBD1. The germline CDR1 and CDR2 sequences are SQVTM and ANQGSEA. This CDR3 comprises 15 residues. V lost 7 bases and J lost 5; bases outside the gene matches: 11. This chain's CDR3 is CSAGGTGSGNEKLFF. Here the CDR3 DNA reads TGCAGCGCAGGGGGGACAGGGTCAGGGAATGAAAAACTGTTTTTT.

The chain uses TRBV6-5 and TRBJ1-5; D is undetermined. The CDR3 runs 14 residues. Between the trimmed V and J ends, which lost 2 bases and 2 bases, there was a span of 7 bases. Germline lookup yields CDR1 MNHEY and CDR2 SVGAGI. In DNA form, the CDR3 reads TGTGCCAGCAGTTACGGTGGAGGCAATCAGCCCCAGCATTTT. Translation gives CASSYGGGNQPQHF.

The chain employs TRBV7-9 and TRBJ2-7, with D maybe TRBD1 (5 bases). CDR3 length: 16 amino acids. Per germline, CDR1 SEHNR and CDR2 FQNEAQ (reference sequence). Trimming left V 1 base short and J 5 bases short, with 18 bases between. The CDR3, as DNA: TGTGCCAGCAGCTTAGGACTGGGCAGGGCAGTGGACGAGCAGTACTTC. This gives the protein CASSLGLGRAVDEQYF.

The chain joins TRBV7-6 to TRBJ1-5, with 7 bases aligning to TRBD1. The V segment lost 1 base and the J segment 3 bases; nucleotides outside the gene matches: 3. The CDR3 has 15 amino acids. The germline V gene has CDR1 SGHVS and CDR2 FNYEAQ. The CDR3 bases are TGTGCCAGCAGCTTAGGGACAGGCGACAATCAGCCCCAGCATTTT. It encodes CASSLGTGDNQPQHF. Variable domain in full (rest from reference TRBV7-6 and TRBJ1-5): GAGVSQSPRYKVTKRGQDVALRCDPISGHVSLYWYRQALGQGPEFLTYFNYEAQQDKSGLPNDRFSAERPEGSISTLTIQRTEQRDSAMYRCASSLGTGDNQPQHFGDGTRLSIL.

This chain's CDR3 is CASSQAGTGQETQYF. CDR3 DNA: TGCGCCAGCAGCCAGGCCGGGACAGGACAAGAGACCCAGTACTTC. The chain combines TRBV5-1 with TRBJ2-5, with 8 bases aligning to TRBD1. The CDR3 is 15 amino acids. The germline V gene encodes CDR1 SGHRS and CDR2 YFSETQ. Trimming took 4 bases from V and 2 from J; bases not matched to a gene: 7.

This clone was seen only a few times. J is TRBJ2-7 and V is TRBV5-1, with TRBD1 as a possible D gene (5 bases). Trimming took off 4 bases at V and 0 bases at J, with 8 bases between the two ends. Per germline, CDR1 SGHRS and CDR2 YFSETQ. The CDR3 has 13 amino acids. The CDR3 coding sequence is TGCGCCAGCAGCGTGGACAACTCCTACGAGCAGTACTTC. It encodes CASSVDNSYEQYF.

The V call is TRBV21-1, the J call TRBJ1-6; TRBD1 is the table's D call, not checked against the DNA. TRBV21-1 counts as a pseudogene. This CDR3 spans 19 amino acids. DNA for the CDR3: TGTGCCAGCAGCCAGGACAGGGATCACCCGGTACCCTATAATTCACCCCTCCACTTT. Protein sequence: CASSQDRDHPVPYNSPLHF.

This sequence joins TRBV6-5 and TRBJ1-1; 7 bases match TRBD1. Germline CDR1 is MNHEY and CDR2 is SVGAGI. Trimming removed 2 bases from V and 0 bases from J; junction bases left unmatched: 3. The CDR3 is 15 residues long. CDR3 sequence: CASSYTTGLNTEAFF. CDR3 DNA: TGTGCCAGCAGTTACACGACAGGGCTGAACACTGAAGCTTTCTTT.

The rearrangement links TRBV11-2 to TRBJ2-7, with 8 bases that match TRBD2. Germline V gene data show CDR1 as SGHAT and CDR2 as FQNNGV. V was pared by 5 bases and J by 5 bases, with 11 bases of the junction left unmatched. The length of the CDR3 is 15 residues. The CDR3 loop is CASSKHSGRGDEQYF. CDR3 nucleotides: TGTGCCAGCAGCAAACACAGCGGGAGAGGGGACGAGCAGTACTTC.

This clone was observed a single time. The chain links TRBV27 to TRBJ2-7; 7 bases map to TRBD2. V lost 4 bases, J lost 4 bases, and 4 bases stayed unmatched. Germline V gene data show CDR1 as MNHEY and CDR2 as SMNVEV (reference sequence). CDR3 length: 13 residues. CDR3 in amino acids: CASSSSGDYEQYF. DNA of the CDR3: TGTGCCAGCAGTTCGAGCGGGGATTACGAGCAGTACTTC.